What follows are 9 T cell receptor beta chains derived from one specimen sequenced in a study of vaccination and CD4 T cells after COVID-19. These TCRs' antigens remain unknown. Documented treatment: 10-day PBMC culture with coronavirus spike peptide pools or control peptides (ViraFEST assay). Sequencing of the DNA from cultured CD4+ T cells was carried out with the Oncomine TCR Beta short-read assay. TCRdb reanalysed the PCR reads using MiXCR and keeps one entry per CDR3 protein. The table has around 10,000 distinct CDR3 sequences, 29% seen once. The sequenced material came from cultured CD4+ T cells from blood. These receptors were obtained from a human donor with COVID-19.

The rearrangement uses TRBV6-5 and TRBJ1-2; 8 bases align to TRBD1. The germline V gene has CDR1 MNHEY and CDR2 SVGAGI. V lost 2 bases to trimming and J lost 4 bases; unmatched junction nucleotides: 6. There are 15 residues in the CDR3. The CDR3 nucleotides are TGTGCCAGCAGTTACCGGGACAGGTCCGCCTATGGCTACACCTTC. It specifies CASSYRDRSAYGYTF.

In its sample, this clonotype was seen a few times. The J gene is TRBJ1-2, the V gene TRBV6-1; perhaps TRBD1 as D (6 bases). Trimming cost V 2 bases and J 8 bases, with 12 bases left between them. Germline values: CDR1 MNHNS, CDR2 SASEGT. CDR3 size: 13 residues. The CDR3 spells CASSEQGTRGYTF. The CDR3 DNA sequence: TGTGCCAGCAGTGAACAGGGGACACGAGGCTACACCTTC.

This clonotype was detected only a few times. The genes are TRBV11-3 and TRBJ1-6, with TRBD1 as a possible D gene (6 bases). V lost 2 bases to trimming and J lost 10 bases, with 6 bases between them. From germline, CDR1 is SGHNT and CDR2 YENEEA. The CDR3 extends over 12 amino acids. The CDR3 loop is CASSLQGSPLHF. Here the CDR3 DNA reads TGTGCCAGCAGCTTACAGGGGTCACCCCTCCACTTT. The full variable domain, in which reference TRBV11-3 and TRBJ1-6 provide the parts outside the CDR3, is EAGVVQSPRYKIIEKKQPVAFWCNPISGHNTLYWYLQNLGQGPELLIRYENEEAVDDSQLPKDRFSAERLKGVDSTLKIQPAELGDSAVYLCASSLQGSPLHFGNGTRLTVT.

The sample holds a few counts of this clonotype. The gene calls are TRBV11-2 and TRBJ2-7; no definite D call. The V end lost 5 bases, the J end lost 3 bases, and 5 bases lay between the germline ends. The germline CDR1 and CDR2 sequences are SGHAT and FQNNGV. This CDR3 has 11 residues. The CDR3 bases are TGTGCCAGCAGCCAAAACTACGAGCAGTACTTC. As protein: CASSQNYEQYF.

The chain combines TRBV27 with TRBJ2-7; 14 bases are a match to TRBD2. Germline lookup yields CDR1 MNHEY and CDR2 SMNVEV (reference sequence). The CDR3 totals 15 residues. The junction had 3 bases not matched to a gene; V was cut back by 5 bases and J by 3 bases. The CDR3 DNA follows: TGTGCCAGCAGTACCGGACTAGCGGGGGGCTACGAGCAGTACTTC. Translated, it gives CASSTGLAGGYEQYF.

The V gene is TRBV10-3, the J gene TRBJ2-1; 10 bases are a match to TRBD1. In germline, CDR1 is ENHRY, CDR2 SYGVKD. J was trimmed by 7 bases and V by 6 bases; bases with no gene match: 9. The CDR3 is 15 amino acids. CDR3 coding DNA: TGTGCCATCAGCGGGGGGGACAGGGGATTAAATGAGCAGTTCTTC. Its translation: CAISGGDRGLNEQFF.

The rearrangement links TRBV7-6 to TRBJ1-1; maybe TRBD1 (5 bases). V was cut by 5 bases and J by 1 base, with 8 bases left in between. CDR3 length: 13 amino acids. Germline V lookup: CDR1 SGHVS, CDR2 FNYEAQ. CDR3 in DNA: TGTGCCAGCAGCAACGACAGGAACACTGAAGCTTTCTTT. Amino acids: CASSNDRNTEAFF.

This chain joins TRBV6-5 and TRBJ2-5; a possible D gene is TRBD2 (6 bases). V was pared by 4 bases and J by 3 bases, with 27 bases between. The CDR3 is 19 amino acids. Germline CDR1 MNHEY, CDR2 SVGAGI. CDR3 in amino acids: CASSFGGGVRRSAKETQYF. CDR3 in DNA: TGTGCCAGCAGTTTCGGAGGCGGGGTCAGGAGGAGCGCGAAAGAGACCCAGTACTTC.

This clonotype was detected only a few times. J is TRBJ2-3 and V is TRBV7-3; a weak D match, TRBD2 (6 bases). This CDR3 contains 16 residues. Germline CDR1 is SGHTA and CDR2 is FQGTGA. Trimming shortened V by 3 bases and J by 0 bases, and 13 bases separated the two germline ends. CDR3 bases: TGTGCCAGCAGCTTCGGGACTGTAACTAGCACAGATACGCAGTATTTT. Protein: CASSFGTVTSTDTQYF.